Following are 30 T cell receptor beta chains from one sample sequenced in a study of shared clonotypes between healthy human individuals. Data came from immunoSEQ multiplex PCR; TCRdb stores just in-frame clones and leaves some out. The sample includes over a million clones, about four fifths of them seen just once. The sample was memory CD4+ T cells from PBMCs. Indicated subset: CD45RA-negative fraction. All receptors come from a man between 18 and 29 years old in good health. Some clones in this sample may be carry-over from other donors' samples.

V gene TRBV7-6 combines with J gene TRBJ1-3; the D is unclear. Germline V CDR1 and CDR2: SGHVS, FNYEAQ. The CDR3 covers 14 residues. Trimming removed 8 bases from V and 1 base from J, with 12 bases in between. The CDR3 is CASSGSTSGNTIYF. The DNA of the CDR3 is TGTGCCAGCTCGGGTTCTACTTCTGGAAACACCATATATTTT.

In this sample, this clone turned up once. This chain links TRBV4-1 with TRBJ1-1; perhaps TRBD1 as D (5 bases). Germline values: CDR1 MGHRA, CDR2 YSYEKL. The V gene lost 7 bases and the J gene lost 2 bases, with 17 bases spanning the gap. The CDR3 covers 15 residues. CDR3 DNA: TGCGCCAGCACACTAAATATTGGACACAACACTGAAGCTTTCTTT. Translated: CASTLNIGHNTEAFF.

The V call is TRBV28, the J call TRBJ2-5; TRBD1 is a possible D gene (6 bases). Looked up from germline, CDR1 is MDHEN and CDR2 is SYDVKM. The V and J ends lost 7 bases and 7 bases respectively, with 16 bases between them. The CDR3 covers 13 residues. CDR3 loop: CASTKEEGGTQYF. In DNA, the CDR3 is TGTGCCAGCACCAAAGAAGAAGGGGGGACCCAGTACTTC.

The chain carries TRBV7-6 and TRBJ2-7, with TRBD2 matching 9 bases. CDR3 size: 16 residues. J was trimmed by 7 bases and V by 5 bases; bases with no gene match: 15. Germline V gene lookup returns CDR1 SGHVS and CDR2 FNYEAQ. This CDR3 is CASSTRGAGGPGEQYF. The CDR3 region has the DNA TGTGCCAGCAGCACCCGGGGCGCGGGAGGGCCTGGAGAGCAGTACTTC.

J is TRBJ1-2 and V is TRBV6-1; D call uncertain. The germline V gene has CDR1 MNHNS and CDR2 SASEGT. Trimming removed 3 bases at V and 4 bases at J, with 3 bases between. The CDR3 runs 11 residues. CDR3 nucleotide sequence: TGTGCCAGCAGTGAGCTCTATGGCTACACCTTC. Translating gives CASSELYGYTF.

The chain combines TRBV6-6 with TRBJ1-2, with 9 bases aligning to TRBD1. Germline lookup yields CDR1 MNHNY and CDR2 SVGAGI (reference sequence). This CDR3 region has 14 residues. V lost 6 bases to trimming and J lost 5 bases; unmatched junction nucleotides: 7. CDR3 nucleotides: TGTGCCAGCAGACCACAGGGGGCGAGGTATGGCTACACCTTC. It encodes CASRPQGARYGYTF.

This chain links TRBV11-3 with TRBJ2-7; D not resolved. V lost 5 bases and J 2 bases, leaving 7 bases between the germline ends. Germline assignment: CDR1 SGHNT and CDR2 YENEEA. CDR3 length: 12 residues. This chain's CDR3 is CASSGPTYEQYF. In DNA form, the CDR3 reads TGTGCCAGCAGCGGCCCGACCTACGAGCAGTACTTC.

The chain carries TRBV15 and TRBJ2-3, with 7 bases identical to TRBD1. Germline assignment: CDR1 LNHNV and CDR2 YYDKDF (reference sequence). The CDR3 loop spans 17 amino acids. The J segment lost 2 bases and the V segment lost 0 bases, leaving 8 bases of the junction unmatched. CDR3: CATSRDLGQAITDTQYF. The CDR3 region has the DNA TGTGCCACCAGCAGAGATCTTGGACAGGCGATCACAGATACGCAGTATTTT.

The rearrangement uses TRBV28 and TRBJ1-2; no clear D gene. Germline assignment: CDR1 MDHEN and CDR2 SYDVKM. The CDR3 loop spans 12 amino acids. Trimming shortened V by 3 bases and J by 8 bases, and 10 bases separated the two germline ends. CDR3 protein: CASSLGFTGYTF. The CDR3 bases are TGTGCCAGCAGTTTGGGGTTTACCGGCTACACCTTC.

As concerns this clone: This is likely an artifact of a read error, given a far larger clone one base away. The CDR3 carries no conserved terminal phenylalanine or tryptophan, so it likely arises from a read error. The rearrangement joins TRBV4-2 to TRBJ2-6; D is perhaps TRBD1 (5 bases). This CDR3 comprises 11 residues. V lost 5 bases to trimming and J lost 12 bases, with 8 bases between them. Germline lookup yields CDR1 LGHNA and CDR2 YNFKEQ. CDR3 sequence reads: CASSSQGVLTL. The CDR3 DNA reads TGTGCCAGCAGCTCTCAGGGCGTCCTGACTCTC.

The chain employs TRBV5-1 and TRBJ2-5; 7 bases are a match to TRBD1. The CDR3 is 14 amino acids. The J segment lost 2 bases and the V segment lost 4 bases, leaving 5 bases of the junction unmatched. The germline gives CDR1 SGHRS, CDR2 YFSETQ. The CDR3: CASSGGQLQETQYF. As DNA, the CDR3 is TGCGCCAGCAGCGGGGGACAGCTTCAAGAGACCCAGTACTTC.

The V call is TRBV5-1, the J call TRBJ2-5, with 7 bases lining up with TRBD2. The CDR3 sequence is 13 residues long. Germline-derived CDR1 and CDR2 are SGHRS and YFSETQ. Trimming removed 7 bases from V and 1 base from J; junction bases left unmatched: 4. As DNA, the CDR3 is TGCGCCAGCCGGGGAGGGATCCAAGAGACCCAGTACTTC. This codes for CASRGGIQETQYF.

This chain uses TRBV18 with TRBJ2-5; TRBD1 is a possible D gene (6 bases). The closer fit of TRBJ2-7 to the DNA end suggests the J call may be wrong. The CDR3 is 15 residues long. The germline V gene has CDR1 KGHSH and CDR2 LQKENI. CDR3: CASSPSPQGTYEQYF. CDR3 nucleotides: TGTGCCAGCTCACCATCCCCCCAGGGGACCTACGAGCAGTACTTC.

CDR3 DNA sequence: TGTGCCAGCAGTTTACGGCACAGGGGCGGGTTGAACACTGAAGCTTTCTTT. Translating gives CASSLRHRGGLNTEAFF. The chain uses TRBV27 and TRBJ1-1; 7 bases match TRBD1. V trimming: 2 bases; J trimming: 0 bases; junction bases outside the gene matches: 9. The CDR3 consists of 17 residues. Germline V gene data show CDR1 as MNHEY and CDR2 as SMNVEV (reference sequence).

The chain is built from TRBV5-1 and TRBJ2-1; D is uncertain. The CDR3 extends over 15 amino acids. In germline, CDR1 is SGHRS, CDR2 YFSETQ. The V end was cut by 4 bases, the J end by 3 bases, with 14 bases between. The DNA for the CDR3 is TGCGCCAGCAGCCGCCTAGGTGGAGACTACAATGAGCAGTTCTTC. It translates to CASSRLGGDYNEQFF.

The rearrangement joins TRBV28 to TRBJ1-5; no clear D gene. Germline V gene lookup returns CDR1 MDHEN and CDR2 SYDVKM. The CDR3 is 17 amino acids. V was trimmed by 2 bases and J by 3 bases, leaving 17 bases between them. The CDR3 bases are TGTGCCAGCAGTTTAAGCCTCGGCCCCCGCAACAATCAGCCCCAGCATTTT. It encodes CASSLSLGPRNNQPQHF.

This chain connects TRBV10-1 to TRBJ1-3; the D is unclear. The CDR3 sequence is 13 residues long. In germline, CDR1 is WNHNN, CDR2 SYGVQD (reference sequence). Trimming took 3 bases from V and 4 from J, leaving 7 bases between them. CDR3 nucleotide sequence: TGCGCCAGCAGTGACCATCAGGGAAACACCATATATTTT. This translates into CASSDHQGNTIYF.

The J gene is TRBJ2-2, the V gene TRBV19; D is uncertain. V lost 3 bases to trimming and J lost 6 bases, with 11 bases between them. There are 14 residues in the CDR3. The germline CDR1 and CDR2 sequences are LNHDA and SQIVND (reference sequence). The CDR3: CASSISVRSGELFF. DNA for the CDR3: TGTGCCAGTAGTATTTCGGTGCGGTCCGGGGAGCTGTTTTTT.

CDR3 sequence: CASSLLLGSGANVLTF. CDR3 bases: TGCGCCAGCAGCTTGTTGTTAGGGTCTGGGGCCAACGTCCTGACTTTC. The chain employs TRBV5-1 and TRBJ2-6; D gene ambiguous. Germline CDR1 and CDR2: SGHRS and YFSETQ. V was clipped by 1 base and J by 1 base, with 9 bases between them. The CDR3 length is 16 residues.

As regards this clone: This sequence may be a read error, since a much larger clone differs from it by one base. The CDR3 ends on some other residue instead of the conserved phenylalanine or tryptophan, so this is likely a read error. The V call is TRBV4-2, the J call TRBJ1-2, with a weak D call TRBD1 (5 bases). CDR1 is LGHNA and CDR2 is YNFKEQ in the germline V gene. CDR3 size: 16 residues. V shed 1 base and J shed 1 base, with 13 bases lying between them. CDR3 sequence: CASSQGSLGRNYGYTL. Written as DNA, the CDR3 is TGTGCCAGCAGCCAAGGGTCCCTGGGGCGTAACTATGGCTACACCCTC.

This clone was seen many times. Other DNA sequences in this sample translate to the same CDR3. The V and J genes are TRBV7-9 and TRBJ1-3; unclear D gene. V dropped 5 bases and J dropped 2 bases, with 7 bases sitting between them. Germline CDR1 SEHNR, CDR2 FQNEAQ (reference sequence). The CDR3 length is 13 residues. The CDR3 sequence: CASSPGPGNTIYF. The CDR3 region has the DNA TGTGCCAGCAGCCCCGGGCCTGGAAACACCATATATTTT.

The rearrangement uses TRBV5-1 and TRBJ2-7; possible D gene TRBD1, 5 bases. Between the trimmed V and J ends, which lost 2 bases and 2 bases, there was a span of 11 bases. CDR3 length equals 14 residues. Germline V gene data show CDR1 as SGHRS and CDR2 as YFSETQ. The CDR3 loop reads CASSFSVGPYEQYF. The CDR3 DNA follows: TGCGCCAGCAGCTTCTCGGTGGGGCCCTACGAGCAGTACTTC.

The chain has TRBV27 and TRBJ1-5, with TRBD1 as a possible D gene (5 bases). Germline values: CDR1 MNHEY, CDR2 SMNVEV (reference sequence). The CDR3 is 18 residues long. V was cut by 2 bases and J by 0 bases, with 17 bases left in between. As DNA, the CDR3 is TGTGCCAGCAGTTTAGGGGCCTGGGGGAGGGATAGCAATCAGCCCCAGCATTTT. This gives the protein CASSLGAWGRDSNQPQHF.

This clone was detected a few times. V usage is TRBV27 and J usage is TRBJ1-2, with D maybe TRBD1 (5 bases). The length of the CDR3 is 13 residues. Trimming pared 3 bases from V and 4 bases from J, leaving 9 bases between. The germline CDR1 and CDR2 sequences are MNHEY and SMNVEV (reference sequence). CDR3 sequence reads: CASSFAGGYGYTF. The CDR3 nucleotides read TGTGCCAGCAGTTTCGCGGGGGGCTATGGCTACACCTTC.

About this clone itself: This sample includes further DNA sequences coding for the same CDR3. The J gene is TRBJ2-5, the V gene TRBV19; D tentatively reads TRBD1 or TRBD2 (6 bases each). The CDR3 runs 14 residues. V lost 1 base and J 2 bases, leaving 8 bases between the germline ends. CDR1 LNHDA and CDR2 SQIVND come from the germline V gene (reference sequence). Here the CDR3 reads CASSIGGAQETQYF. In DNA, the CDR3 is TGTGCCAGTAGTATAGGGGGGGCGCAAGAGACCCAGTACTTC.

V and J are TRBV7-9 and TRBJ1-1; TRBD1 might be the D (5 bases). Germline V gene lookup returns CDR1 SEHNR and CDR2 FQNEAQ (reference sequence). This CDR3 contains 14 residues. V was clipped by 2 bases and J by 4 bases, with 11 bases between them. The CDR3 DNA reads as TGTGCCAGCAGCTTACAGGGTGGAAGCACTGAAGCTTTCTTT. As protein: CASSLQGGSTEAFF.

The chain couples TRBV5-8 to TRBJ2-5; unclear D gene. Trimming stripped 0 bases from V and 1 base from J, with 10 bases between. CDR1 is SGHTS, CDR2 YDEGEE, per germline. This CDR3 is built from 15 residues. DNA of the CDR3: TGTGCCAGCAGCTTGGTGGCAACTCTCCAAGAGACCCAGTACTTC. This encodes CASSLVATLQETQYF.

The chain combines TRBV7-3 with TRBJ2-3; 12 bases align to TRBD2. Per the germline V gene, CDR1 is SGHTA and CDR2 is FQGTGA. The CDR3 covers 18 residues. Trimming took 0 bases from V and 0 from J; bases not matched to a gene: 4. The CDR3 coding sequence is TGTGCCAGCAGCTTAACTGGTGGGACTAGCGGGAGCACAGATACGCAGTATTTT. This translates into CASSLTGGTSGSTDTQYF.

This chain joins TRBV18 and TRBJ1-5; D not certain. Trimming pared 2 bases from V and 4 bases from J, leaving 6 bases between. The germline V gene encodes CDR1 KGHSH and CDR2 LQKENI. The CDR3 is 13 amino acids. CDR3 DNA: TGTGCCAGCTCACCAACCCCTAATCAGCCCCAGCATTTT. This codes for CASSPTPNQPQHF.

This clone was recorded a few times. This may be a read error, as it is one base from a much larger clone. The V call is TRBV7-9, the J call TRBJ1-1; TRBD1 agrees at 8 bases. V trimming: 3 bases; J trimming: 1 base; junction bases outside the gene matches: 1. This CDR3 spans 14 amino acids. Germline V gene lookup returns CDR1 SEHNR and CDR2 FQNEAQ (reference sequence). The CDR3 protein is CASSFQGANTEAFF. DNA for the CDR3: TGTGCCAGCAGCTTCCAGGGGGCGAACACTGAAGCTTTCTTT.